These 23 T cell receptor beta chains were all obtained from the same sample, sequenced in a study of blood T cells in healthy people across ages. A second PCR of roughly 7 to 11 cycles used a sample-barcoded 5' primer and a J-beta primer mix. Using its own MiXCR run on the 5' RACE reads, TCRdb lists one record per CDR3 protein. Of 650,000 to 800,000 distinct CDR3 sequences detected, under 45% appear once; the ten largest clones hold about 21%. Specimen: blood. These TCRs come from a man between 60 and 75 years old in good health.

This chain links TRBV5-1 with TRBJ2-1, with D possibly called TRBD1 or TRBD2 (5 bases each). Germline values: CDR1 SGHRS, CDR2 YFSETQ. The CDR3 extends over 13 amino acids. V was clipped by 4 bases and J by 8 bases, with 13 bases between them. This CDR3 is CASSGGPGYEQFF. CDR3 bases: TGCGCCAGCAGCGGGGGACCGGGTTATGAGCAGTTCTTC.

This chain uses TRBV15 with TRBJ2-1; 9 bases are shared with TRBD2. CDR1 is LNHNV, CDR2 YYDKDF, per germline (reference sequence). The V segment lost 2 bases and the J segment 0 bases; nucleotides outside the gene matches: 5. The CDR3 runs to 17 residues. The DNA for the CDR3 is TGTGCCACCAGCAGACGACGACTAGCGGACTCCTACAATGAGCAGTTCTTC. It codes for CATSRRRLADSYNEQFF.

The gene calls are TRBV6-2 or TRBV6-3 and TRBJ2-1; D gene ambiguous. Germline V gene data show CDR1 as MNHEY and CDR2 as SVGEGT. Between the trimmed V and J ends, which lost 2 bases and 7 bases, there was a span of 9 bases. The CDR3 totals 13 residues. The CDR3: CASSYRVWNEQFF. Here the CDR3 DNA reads TGTGCCAGCAGTTACAGGGTCTGGAATGAGCAGTTCTTC.

The CDR3 coding sequence is TGCACTGTAGGGGACAACAATGAGCAGTTCTTC. Translated: CTVGDNNEQFF. The rearrangement links TRBV20-1 to TRBJ2-1, with D possibly being TRBD1 (6 bases). CDR1 DFQATT and CDR2 SNEGSKA come from the germline V gene (reference sequence). This CDR3 has 11 amino acids.

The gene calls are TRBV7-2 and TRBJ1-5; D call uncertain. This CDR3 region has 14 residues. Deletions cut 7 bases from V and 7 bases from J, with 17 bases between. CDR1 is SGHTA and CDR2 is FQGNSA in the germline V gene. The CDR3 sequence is CASTRSSGDQPQHF. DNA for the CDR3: TGTGCCAGCACCAGGTCGTCGGGCGACCAGCCCCAGCATTTT. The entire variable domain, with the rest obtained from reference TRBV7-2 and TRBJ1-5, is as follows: GAGVSQSPSNKVTEKGKDVELRCDPISGHTALYWYRQSLGQGLEFLIYFQGNSAPDKSGLPSDRFSAERTGGSVSTLTIQRTQQEDSAVYLCASTRSSGDQPQHFGDGTRLSIL.

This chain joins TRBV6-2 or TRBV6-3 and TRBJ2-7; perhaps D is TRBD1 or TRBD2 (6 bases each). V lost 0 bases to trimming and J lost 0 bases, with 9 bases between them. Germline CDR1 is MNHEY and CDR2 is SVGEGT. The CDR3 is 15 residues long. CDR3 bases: TGTGCCAGCAGTTACTCTGGGGGGCACTCCTACGAGCAGTACTTC. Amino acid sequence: CASSYSGGHSYEQYF.

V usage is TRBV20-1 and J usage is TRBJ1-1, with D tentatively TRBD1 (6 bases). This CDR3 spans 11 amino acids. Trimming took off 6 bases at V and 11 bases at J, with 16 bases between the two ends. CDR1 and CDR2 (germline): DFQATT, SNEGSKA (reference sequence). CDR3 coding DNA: TGCAGTGCAGAAGGGGGGCTCGACGCTTTCTTT. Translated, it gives CSAEGGLDAFF.

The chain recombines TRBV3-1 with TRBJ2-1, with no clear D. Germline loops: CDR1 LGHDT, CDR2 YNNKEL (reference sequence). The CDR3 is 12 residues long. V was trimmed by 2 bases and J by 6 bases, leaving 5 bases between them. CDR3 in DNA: TGTGCCAGCAGCCAATTAATCAATGAGCAGTTCTTC. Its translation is CASSQLINEQFF.

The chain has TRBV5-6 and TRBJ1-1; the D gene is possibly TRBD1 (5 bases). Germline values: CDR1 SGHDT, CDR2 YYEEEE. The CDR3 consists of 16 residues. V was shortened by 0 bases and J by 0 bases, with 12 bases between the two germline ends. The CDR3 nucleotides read TGTGCCAGCAGCTTGGACATTGGGACCATGAACACTGAAGCTTTCTTT. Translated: CASSLDIGTMNTEAFF.

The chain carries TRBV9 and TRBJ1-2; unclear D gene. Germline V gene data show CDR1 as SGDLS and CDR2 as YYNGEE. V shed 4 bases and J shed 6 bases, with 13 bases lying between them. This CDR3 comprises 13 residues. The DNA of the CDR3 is TGTGCCAGCAGCCCGCCCGGTGTTCATGGCTACACCTTC. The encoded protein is CASSPPGVHGYTF.

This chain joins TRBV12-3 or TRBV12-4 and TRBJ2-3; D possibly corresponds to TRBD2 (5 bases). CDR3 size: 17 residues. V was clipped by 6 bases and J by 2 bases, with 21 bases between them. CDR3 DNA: TGTGCCAGCAGATATGGCGGCCCGGGGTCCTACACAGATACGCAGTATTTT. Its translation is CASRYGGPGSYTDTQYF.

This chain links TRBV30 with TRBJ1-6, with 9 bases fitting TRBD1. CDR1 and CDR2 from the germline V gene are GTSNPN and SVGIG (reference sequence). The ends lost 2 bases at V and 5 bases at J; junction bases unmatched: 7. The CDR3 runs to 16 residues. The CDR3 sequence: CAWSNRRDRDNSPLHF. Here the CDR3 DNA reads TGTGCCTGGAGTAACCGCCGGGACAGGGATAATTCACCCCTCCACTTT.

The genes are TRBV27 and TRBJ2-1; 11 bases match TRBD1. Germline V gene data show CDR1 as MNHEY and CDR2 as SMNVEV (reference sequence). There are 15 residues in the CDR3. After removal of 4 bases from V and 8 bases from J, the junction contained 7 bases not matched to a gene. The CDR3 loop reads CASSCGDRGGDEQFF. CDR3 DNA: TGTGCCAGCAGTTGCGGGGACAGGGGGGGCGATGAGCAGTTCTTC.

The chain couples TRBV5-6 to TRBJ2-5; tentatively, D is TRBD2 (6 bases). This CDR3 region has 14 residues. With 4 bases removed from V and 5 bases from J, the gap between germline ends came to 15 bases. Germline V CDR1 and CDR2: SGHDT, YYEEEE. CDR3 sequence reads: CASSAGRGVETQYF. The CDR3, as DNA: TGTGCCAGCAGCGCCGGGCGGGGAGTGGAGACCCAGTACTTC.

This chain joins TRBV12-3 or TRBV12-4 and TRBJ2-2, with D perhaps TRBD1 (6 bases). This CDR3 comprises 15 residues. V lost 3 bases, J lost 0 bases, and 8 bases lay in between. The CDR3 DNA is TGTGCCAGCAGTTTCAAGGGGGCGAACACCGGGGAGCTGTTTTTT. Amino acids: CASSFKGANTGELFF.

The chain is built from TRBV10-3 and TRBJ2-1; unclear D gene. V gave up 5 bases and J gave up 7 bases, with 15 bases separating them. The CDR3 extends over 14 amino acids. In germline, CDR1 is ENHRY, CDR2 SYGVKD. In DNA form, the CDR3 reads TGTGCCATCAGTTTCTCCGACAAGGCGAATGAGCAGTTCTTC. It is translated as CAISFSDKANEQFF.

CDR3 DNA: TGTGCCAGCACTAAGGAATTGTATCAGAACACTGAAGCTTTCTTT. This codes for CASTKELYQNTEAFF. The rearrangement joins TRBV6-5 to TRBJ1-1, with unresolved D. V was cut by 7 bases and J by 1 base, with 16 bases left in between. CDR3 length: 15 amino acids. Germline CDR1 is MNHEY and CDR2 is SVGAGI.

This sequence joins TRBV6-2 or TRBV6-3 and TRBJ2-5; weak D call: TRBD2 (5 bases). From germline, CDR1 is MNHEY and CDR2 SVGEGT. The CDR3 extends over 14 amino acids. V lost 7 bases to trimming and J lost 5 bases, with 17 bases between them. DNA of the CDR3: TGTGCCAGCACCACCGAGGGATTCGGGGAGACCCAGTACTTC. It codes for CASTTEGFGETQYF.

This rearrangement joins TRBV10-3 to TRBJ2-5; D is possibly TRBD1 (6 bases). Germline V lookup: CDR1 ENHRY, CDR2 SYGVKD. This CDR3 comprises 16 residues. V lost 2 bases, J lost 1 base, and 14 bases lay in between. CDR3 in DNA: TGTGCCATCAGTGAGGGGGCTAGCAGGGGCCAAGAGACCCAGTACTTC. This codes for CAISEGASRGQETQYF.

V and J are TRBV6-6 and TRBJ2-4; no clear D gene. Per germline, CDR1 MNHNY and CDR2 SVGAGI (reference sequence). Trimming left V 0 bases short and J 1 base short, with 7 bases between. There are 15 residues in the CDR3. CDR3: CASSYSAGAKNIQYF. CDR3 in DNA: TGTGCCAGCAGTTACTCGGCCGGTGCCAAAAACATTCAGTACTTC.

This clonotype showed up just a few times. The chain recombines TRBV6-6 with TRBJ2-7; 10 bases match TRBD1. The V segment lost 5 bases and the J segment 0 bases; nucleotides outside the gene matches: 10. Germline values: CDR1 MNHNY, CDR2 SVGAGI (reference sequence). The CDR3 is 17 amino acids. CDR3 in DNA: TGTGCCAGCAGTCGTACACCGGGACAGGGGAGCTCCTACGAGCAGTACTTC. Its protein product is CASSRTPGQGSSYEQYF.

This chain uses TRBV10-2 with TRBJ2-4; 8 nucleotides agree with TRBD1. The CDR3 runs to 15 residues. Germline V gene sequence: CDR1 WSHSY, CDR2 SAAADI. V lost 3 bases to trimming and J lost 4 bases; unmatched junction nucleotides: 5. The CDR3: CASSDAGTGKNIQYF. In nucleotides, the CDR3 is TGCGCCAGCAGTGACGCCGGGACAGGAAAAAACATTCAGTACTTC.

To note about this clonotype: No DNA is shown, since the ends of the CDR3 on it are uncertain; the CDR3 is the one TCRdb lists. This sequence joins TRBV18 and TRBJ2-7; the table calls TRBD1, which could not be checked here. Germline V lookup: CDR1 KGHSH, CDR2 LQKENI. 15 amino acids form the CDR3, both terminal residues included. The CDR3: CASSQLSGPYYEQYF.